This T cell receptor beta chain was identified during a study of OX40 agonist ivuxolimab in advanced cancers. Study details: One patient with hepatocellular carcinoma and two with cutaneous melanoma, three in all, had partial responses.

Method: immunoSEQ multiplex PCR; TCRdb's copy keeps in-frame clones and lacks some. The table has around 45,000 clones, roughly nine tenths seen once. Regarding the study as a whole: The study did not work out the antigen specificity of the expanded peripheral T cells. Expanded clones tended on average to be more numerous among CD8+ T cells than CD4+. Some patients who did not respond also had low normalized T-cell clonal expansion.

This CDR3 comprises 15 residues. CDR1 is SGHRS and CDR2 is YFSETQ in the germline V gene. The V end was cut by 0 bases, the J end by 3 bases, with 12 bases between. A single count supports this clone. Its antigen remains unknown. This sequence originates from an adult with an advanced solid tumor such as melanoma, head and neck, liver or kidney cancer. The sample was CD4+ or CD8+ T cells sorted from blood, taken in a trial of the OX40 agonist ivuxolimab. The chain combines TRBV5-1 with TRBJ1-1; weak D call: TRBD1 (6 bases). The CDR3 nucleotides read TGCGCCAGCAGCTTGGTGGGGGCTCCGGACACTGAAGCTTTCTTT. Its translation is CASSLVGAPDTEAFF. Full variable domain (missing parts from reference TRBV5-1 and TRBJ1-1): KAGVTQTPRYLIKTRGQQVTLSCSPISGHRSVSWYQQTPGQGLQFLFEYFSETQRNKGNFPGRFSGRQFSNSRSEMNVSTLELGDSALYLCASSLVGAPDTEAFFGQGTRLTVV.